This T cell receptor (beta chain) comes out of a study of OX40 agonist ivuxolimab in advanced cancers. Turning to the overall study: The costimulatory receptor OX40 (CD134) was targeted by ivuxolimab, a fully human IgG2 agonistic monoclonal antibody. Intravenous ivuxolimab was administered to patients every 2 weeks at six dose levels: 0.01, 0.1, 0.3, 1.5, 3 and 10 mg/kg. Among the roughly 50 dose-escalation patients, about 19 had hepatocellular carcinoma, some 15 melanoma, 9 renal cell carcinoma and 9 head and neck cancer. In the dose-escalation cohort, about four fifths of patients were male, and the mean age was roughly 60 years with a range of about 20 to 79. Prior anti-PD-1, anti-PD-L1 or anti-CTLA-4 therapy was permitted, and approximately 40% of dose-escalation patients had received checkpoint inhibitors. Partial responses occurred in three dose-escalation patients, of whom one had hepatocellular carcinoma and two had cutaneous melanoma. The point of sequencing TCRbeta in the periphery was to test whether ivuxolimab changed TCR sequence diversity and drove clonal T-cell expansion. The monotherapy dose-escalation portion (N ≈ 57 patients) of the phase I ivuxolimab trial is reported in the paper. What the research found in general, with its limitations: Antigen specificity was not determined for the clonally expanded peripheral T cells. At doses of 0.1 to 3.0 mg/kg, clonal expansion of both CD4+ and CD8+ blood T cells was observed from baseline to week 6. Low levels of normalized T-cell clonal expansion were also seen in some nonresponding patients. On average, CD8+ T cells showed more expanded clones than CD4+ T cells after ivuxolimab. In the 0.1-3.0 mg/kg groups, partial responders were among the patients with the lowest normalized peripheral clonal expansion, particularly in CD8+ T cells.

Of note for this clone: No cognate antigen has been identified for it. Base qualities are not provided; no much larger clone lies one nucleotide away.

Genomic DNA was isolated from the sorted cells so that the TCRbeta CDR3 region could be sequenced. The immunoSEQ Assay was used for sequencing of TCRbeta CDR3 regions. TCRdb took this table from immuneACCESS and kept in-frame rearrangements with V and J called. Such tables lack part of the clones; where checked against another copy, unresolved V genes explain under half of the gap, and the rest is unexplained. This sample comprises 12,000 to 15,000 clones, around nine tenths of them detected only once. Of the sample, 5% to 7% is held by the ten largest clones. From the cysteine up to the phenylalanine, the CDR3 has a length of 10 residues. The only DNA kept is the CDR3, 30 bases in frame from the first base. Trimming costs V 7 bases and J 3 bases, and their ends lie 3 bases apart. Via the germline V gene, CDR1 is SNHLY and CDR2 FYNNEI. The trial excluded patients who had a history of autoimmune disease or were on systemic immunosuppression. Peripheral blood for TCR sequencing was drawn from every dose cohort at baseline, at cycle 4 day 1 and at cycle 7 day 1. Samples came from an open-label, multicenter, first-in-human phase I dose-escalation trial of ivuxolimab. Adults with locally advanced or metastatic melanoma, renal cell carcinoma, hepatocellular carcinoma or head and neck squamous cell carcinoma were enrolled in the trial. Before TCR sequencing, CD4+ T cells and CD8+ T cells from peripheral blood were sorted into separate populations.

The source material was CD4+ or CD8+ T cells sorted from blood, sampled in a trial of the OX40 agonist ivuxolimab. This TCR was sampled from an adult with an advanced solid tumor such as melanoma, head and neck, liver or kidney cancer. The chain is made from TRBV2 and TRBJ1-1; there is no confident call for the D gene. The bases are TGTGCCAGCAAATACACTGAAGCTTTCTTT. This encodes CASKYTEAFF.